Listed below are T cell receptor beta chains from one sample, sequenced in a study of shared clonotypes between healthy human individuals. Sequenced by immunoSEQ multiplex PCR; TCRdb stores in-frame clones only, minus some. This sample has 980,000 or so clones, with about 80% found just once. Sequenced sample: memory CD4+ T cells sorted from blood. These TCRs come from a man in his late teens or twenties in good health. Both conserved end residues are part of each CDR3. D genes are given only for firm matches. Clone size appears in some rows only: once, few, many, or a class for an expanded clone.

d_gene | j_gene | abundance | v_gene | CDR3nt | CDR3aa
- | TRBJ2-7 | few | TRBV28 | TGTGCCAGCAGTTTCGGGTGGGGGGATAACTACGAGCAGTACTTC | CASSFGWGDNYEQYF
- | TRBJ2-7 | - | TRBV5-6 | TGTGCCAGCAGCTTTGACCGCGAGCAGTACTTC | CASSFDREQYF
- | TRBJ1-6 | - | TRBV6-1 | TGTGCCAGCAGTGAAAGGGAGATACAGGGAGGGACCTATAATTCACCCCTCCACTTT | CASSEREIQGGTYNSPLHF
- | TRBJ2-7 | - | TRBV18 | TGTGCCAGCTCACCCGGCTGGGGGTCCTCCTACGAGCAGTACTTC | CASSPGWGSSYEQYF
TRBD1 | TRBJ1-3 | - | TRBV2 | TGTGCCAGCACCGTTGGACAGGTCTCTGGAAACACCATATATTTT | CASTVGQVSGNTIYF
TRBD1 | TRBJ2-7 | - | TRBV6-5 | TGTGCCAGCAGTACCCGGGACAGTTCCTACGAGCAGTACTTC | CASSTRDSSYEQYF
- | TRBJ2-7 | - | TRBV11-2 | TGTGCCAGCAGCTTAGGTTCGCCCTTTGTGGGAGAAAAGTACTTC | CASSLGSPFVGEKYF
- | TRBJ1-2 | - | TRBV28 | TGTGCCAGCAGTTTAAGCTATGGCTACACCTTC | CASSLSYGYTF
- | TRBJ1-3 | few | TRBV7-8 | TGTGCCAGCAGCTTAGAGGCCAGGGCGAGCTCTGGAAACACCATATATTTT | CASSLEARASSGNTIYF
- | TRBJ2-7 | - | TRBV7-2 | TGTGCCAGCAGCTTAGCGTATCAGGGGACCTACGAGCAGTACTTC | CASSLAYQGTYEQYF
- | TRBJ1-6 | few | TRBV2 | TGTGCCAGCAGGGATCCGAATTCACCCCTCCACTTT | CASRDPNSPLHF
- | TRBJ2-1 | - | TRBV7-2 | TGTGCCAGCAGCCGAATCTCCTACAATGAGCAGTTCTTC | CASSRISYNEQFF
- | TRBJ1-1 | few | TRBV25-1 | TGTGCCAGCAGTGTTAGGGGCGGCACTGAAGCTTTCTTT | CASSVRGGTEAFF
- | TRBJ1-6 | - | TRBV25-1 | TGTGCCAGCAGTGAACTCGGCCTTAATTCACCCCTCCACTTT | CASSELGLNSPLHF
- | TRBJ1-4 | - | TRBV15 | TGTGCCACCAGGGGGGGGAAGGGCACTAATGAAAAACTGTTTTTT | CATRGGKGTNEKLFF
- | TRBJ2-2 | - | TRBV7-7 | TGTGCTAGCAGCCCCCACTCGGGCGGCAACACCGGGGAGCTGTTTTTT | CASSPHSGGNTGELFF
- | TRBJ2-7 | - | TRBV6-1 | TGTGCCAGCAGCCGACAGGTCGCCTACGAGCAGTACTTC | CASSRQVAYEQYF
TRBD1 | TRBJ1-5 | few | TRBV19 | TGTGCCAGTAGTTCTCTCAGGGGGCAAAATCAGCCCCAGCATTTT | CASSSLRGQNQPQHF
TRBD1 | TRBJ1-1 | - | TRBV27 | TGTGCCAGCAGCCTGAGATACCCGGAGACAGGGGTGTGGACTGAAGCTTTCTTT | CASSLRYPETGVWTEAFF
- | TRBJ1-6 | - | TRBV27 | TGTGCCAGCAGTTTATCGGGTAATTCACCCCTCCACTTT | CASSLSGNSPLHF
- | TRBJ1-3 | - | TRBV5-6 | TGTGCCAGCAGCTTGGGGCAGAAGAAAATAAGAAACACCATATATTTT | CASSLGQKKIRNTIYF
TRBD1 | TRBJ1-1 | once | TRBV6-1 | TGTGCCAGCCGAAGGGATGAGGGGGCCCTAGCTTTCTTT | CASRRDEGALAFF
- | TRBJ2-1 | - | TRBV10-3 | TGTGCCATCAAGGAGGGGACAGACTACAATGAGCAGTTCTTC | CAIKEGTDYNEQFF
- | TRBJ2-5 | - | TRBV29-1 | TGCAGCGTTCTGCTACGGGGGGAGACCCAGTACTTC | CSVLLRGETQYF
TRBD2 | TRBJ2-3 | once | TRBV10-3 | TGTGCCATCAGGCCGCGGGAGAGCACAGATACGCAGTATTTT | CAIRPRESTDTQYF
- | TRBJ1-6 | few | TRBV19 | TGTGCCACCGCAACCTACGGGCTTAATTCACCCCTCCACTTT | CATATYGLNSPLHF
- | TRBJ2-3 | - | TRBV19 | TGTGCCAGTAGCTTAGCGGATAGCACAGATACGCAGTATTTT | CASSLADSTDTQYF
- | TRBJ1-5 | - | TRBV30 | TGTGCCTGGAGTGTAGGGGGAAACAATCAGCCCCAGCATTTT | CAWSVGGNNQPQHF
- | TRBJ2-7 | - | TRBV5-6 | TGTGCCAGCAGCTTGGGCCGGTGGCAGGCCGTCACCTACGAGCAGTACTTC | CASSLGRWQAVTYEQYF
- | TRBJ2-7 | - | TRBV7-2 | TGTGCCAGCAGCTTAGTTTACTCCAGCTACGAGCAGTACTTC | CASSLVYSSYEQYF
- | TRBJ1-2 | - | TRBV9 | TGTGCCAGCAGCCGAGATCCGGGGCAGGAAGAATACACCTTC | CASSRDPGQEEYTF
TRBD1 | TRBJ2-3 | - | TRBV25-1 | TGTGCCAGCACTTACCGCAACCGGGACAGTAGCACAGATACGCAGTATTTT | CASTYRNRDSSTDTQYF
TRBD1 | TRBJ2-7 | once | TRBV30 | TGTGCCTGGAAGCCGGGACAGAGCTACGAGCAGTACTTC | CAWKPGQSYEQYF
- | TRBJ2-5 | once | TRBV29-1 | TGCAGCGTTGAAGAGTCCGGGGTTAAGGCAGAGACCCAGTACTTC | CSVEESGVKAETQYF
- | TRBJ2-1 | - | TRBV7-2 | TGTGCCAGCAGCTTTAGACAGGTTTCCTACAATGAGCAGTTCTTC | CASSFRQVSYNEQFF
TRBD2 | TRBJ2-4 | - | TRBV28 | TGTGCCAGCAGTTTTATAGCGGGGGGCAAAAACATTCAGTACTTC | CASSFIAGGKNIQYF
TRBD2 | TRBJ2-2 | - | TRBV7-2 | TGTGCCAGCAGCTTAGAACTAGCGGGTAACACCGGGGAGCTGTTTTTT | CASSLELAGNTGELFF
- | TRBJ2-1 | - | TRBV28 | TGTGCCAGCAGTACGACGGGACCGGTATACAATGAGCAGTTCTTC | CASSTTGPVYNEQFF
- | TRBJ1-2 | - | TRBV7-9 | TGTGCCAGCACCCTGGATTGGGGGGGAGGCTATGGCTACACCTTC | CASTLDWGGGYGYTF
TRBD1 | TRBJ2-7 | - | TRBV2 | TGTGCCAGCATTAACAGGGGGTGGGAGAAGGGGTCCTACGAGCAGTACTTC | CASINRGWEKGSYEQYF
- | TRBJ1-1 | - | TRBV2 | TGTGCCAGCAGAGCCGAGGCGTCTGAAGCTTTCTTT | CASRAEASEAFF
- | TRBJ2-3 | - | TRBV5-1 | TGCGCCAGCAGCCTCGGGGGACGGATGGCAGATACGCAGTATTTT | CASSLGGRMADTQYF
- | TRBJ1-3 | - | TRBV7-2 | TGTGCCAGCAGCTTACGGCACAGGAGAGACACCATATATTTT | CASSLRHRRDTIYF
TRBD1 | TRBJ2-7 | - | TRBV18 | TGTGCCAGCTCACGAGGAGCAGGGGGAGTAGGATCCTACGAGCAGTACTTC | CASSRGAGGVGSYEQYF
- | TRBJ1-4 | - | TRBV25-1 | TGTGCCAGCAGTCAAGGCAGACTTAATGAAAAACTGTTTTTT | CASSQGRLNEKLFF
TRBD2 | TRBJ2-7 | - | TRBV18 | TGTGCCAGCTCGCCGCTGACTAGCGGGTCCCTCGACGAGCAGTACTTC | CASSPLTSGSLDEQYF
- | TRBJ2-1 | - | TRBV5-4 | TGTGCCAGCACCCTGGACAGAAACAATGAGCAGTTCTTC | CASTLDRNNEQFF
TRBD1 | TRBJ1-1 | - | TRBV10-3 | TGTGCCATCAGGGAACAGGACAGGGGATTTGAAGCTTTCTTT | CAIREQDRGFEAFF
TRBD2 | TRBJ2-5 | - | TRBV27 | TGTGCCAGCAGTCCAGGGACTAGCGGGGGGGGGCAAGAGACCCAGTACTTC | CASSPGTSGGGQETQYF
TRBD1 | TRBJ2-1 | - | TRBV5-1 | TGCGCCAGCAGCCAGGGACAGGAATACAATGAGCAGTTCTTC | CASSQGQEYNEQFF
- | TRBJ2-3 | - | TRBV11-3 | TGTGCCAGCAGCTTAGGACAGGTAGATGGAGATACGCAGTATTTT | CASSLGQVDGDTQYF